The 18 T cell receptor beta chains reported below all come from one sample, sequenced in a study of T cells in localized non-small cell lung cancer. Repertoires were generated with immunoSEQ multiplex PCR, while TCRdb's copy carries only in-frame clones and drops some. The sample includes 1,000 or so clones, 23% of them seen just once. The specimen comprised normal lung tissue next to the tumor, sampled before any cancer treatment. These receptors all come from a man between 40 and 69 years old with stage I lung adenocarcinoma.

By proportion, this clone is medium-sized. CDR3 sequence (DNA): TGTGCCAGCAGTTACCCGCCGACGGATTCTGATTCACCCCTCCACTTT. Protein product: CASSYPPTDSDSPLHF. The J gene is TRBJ1-6, the V gene TRBV6-8; no definite D call. Germline CDR1 and CDR2: MNHGY and SAAAGT. This CDR3 is built from 16 residues. V lost 2 bases and J lost 8, with 16 bases in between.

In DNA, the CDR3 is TGTGCCAGTAGTACCGGGGCCCTCTATGGCTACACCTTC. This sequence encodes CASSTGALYGYTF. The chain employs TRBV19 and TRBJ1-2, with a possible D match to TRBD1 (5 bases). The CDR3 is 13 residues long. CDR1 is LNHDA and CDR2 is SQIVND in the germline V gene (reference sequence). Between the trimmed V and J ends, which lost 4 bases and 4 bases, there was a span of 10 bases.

V gene TRBV10-2 combines with J gene TRBJ2-1, with TRBD1 as a possible D gene (6 bases). V gave up 0 bases and J gave up 5 bases, with 14 bases separating them. Looked up from germline, CDR1 is WSHSY and CDR2 is SAAADI. This CDR3 spans 16 amino acids. The CDR3 loop reads CASSESGQGLNNEQFF. CDR3 DNA sequence: TGCGCCAGCAGTGAGTCTGGGCAGGGGCTAAACAATGAGCAGTTCTTC.

This clone was detected a few times. The chain is built from TRBV30 and TRBJ1-5; D unresolved. The germline V gene has CDR1 GTSNPN and CDR2 SVGIG (reference sequence). The length of the CDR3 is 13 residues. V lost 2 bases, J lost 9 bases, and 14 bases lay in between. The CDR3 DNA is TGTGCCTGGAGTCCTGATGGCCAAGGGCCCCAGCATTTT. This sequence encodes CAWSPDGQGPQHF.

The chain uses TRBV19 and TRBJ1-5; D possibly corresponds to TRBD1 (5 bases). Trimming stripped 5 bases from V and 9 bases from J, with 14 bases between. CDR1 and CDR2 (germline): LNHDA, SQIVND (reference sequence). This CDR3 comprises 13 residues. This CDR3 is CASSYGAAGPQHF. CDR3 nucleotide sequence: TGTGCCAGTAGTTACGGGGCTGCGGGGCCCCAGCATTTT.

This clone was detected a few times. The chain links TRBV19 to TRBJ2-3; 8 bases fit TRBD2. Germline-derived CDR1 and CDR2 are LNHDA and SQIVND (reference sequence). CDR3 length: 16 residues. J gave up 0 bases and V 5 bases, and 7 bases lay outside the gene matches. The CDR3 loop is CASSEPGGVSTDTQYF. The CDR3 region has the DNA TGTGCCAGTAGTGAACCCGGGGGGGTTAGCACAGATACGCAGTATTTT.

Only a few counts were recorded for this clone. The rearrangement uses TRBV6-8 and TRBJ2-3; D ambiguous. V dropped 2 bases and J dropped 2 bases, with 14 bases sitting between them. The CDR3 loop spans 16 amino acids. Germline V gene lookup returns CDR1 MNHGY and CDR2 SAAAGT. CDR3 residues: CASSYPRVSHTDTQYF. CDR3 DNA: TGTGCCAGCAGTTACCCCCGGGTCTCCCACACAGATACGCAGTATTTT.

V is TRBV6-8 and J is TRBJ1-1; 10 positions match TRBD1. Losses at the gene ends were 6 bases for V and 6 bases for J; bases not matched to a gene: 13. There are 16 residues in the CDR3. The germline CDR1 and CDR2 sequences are MNHGY and SAAAGT. This CDR3 reads CASSLWDDRGPAEAFF. The CDR3 region has the DNA TGTGCCAGCAGCCTGTGGGACGACAGGGGGCCTGCTGAAGCTTTCTTT.

This sequence joins TRBV11-3 and TRBJ2-1; TRBD2 matches at 7 bases. Germline V gives CDR1 SGHNT, CDR2 YENEEA. With 0 bases clipped from V and 8 bases from J, the junction kept 7 bases outside the gene matches. The CDR3 is made up of 15 amino acids. CDR3 sequence reads: CASSLETSNVYEQFF. The CDR3 region has the DNA TGTGCCAGCAGCTTAGAGACTAGCAATGTCTATGAGCAGTTCTTC.

Relative to its sample, this clone is medium-sized. The chain joins TRBV11-3 to TRBJ1-5; D unclear. The germline V and J ends were trimmed by 5 bases and 2 bases, with 10 bases remaining between them. CDR1 and CDR2 from the germline V gene are SGHNT and YENEEA. The CDR3 totals 14 residues. This CDR3 reads CASSPETGNQPQHF. Written as DNA, the CDR3 is TGTGCCAGCAGCCCCGAGACGGGCAATCAGCCCCAGCATTTT.

This clone was seen a handful of times. The chain has TRBV5-1 and TRBJ2-3; maybe TRBD1 (6 bases). This CDR3 has 16 amino acids. Germline V gene lookup returns CDR1 SGHRS and CDR2 YFSETQ. V was trimmed by 0 bases and J by 0 bases, leaving 11 bases between them. Here the CDR3 DNA reads TGCGCCAGCAGCTTGGGAGGGGGAGCTAGCACAGATACGCAGTATTTT. This sequence encodes CASSLGGGASTDTQYF. The complete variable domain, with remaining parts taken from reference TRBV5-1 and TRBJ2-3, reads KAGVTQTPRYLIKTRGQQVTLSCSPISGHRSVSWYQQTPGQGLQFLFEYFSETQRNKGNFPGRFSGRQFSNSRSEMNVSTLELGDSALYLCASSLGGGASTDTQYFGPGTRLTVL.

The J gene is TRBJ1-3, the V gene TRBV30, with a tentative D call TRBD1 (6 bases). CDR3 length: 13 amino acids. Trimming removed 3 bases at V and 2 bases at J, with 8 bases between. Germline assignment: CDR1 GTSNPN and CDR2 SVGIG (reference sequence). For the CDR3, the DNA is TGTGCCTGGAGAAACAGGGCTGGAAACACCATATATTTT. Protein product: CAWRNRAGNTIYF.

The chain links TRBV9 to TRBJ2-1, with D perhaps matching TRBD2 (7 bases). Looked up from germline, CDR1 is SGDLS and CDR2 is YYNGEE. Trimming stripped 5 bases from V and 5 bases from J, with 17 bases between. This CDR3 has 15 amino acids. The DNA of the CDR3 is TGTGCCAGCAGTGACTCCGGGGGGCTCAACAATGAGCAGTTCTTC. This sequence encodes CASSDSGGLNNEQFF.

This clone was seen a few times. CDR3 bases: TGTGCCTGGTGGGGGCCTGATAGCGGCTATGGCTACACCTTC. Translation: CAWWGPDSGYGYTF. The rearrangement joins TRBV30 to TRBJ1-2, with D possibly matching TRBD1 (6 bases). CDR3 length equals 14 residues. The V gene lost 5 bases and the J gene lost 4 bases, with 17 bases spanning the gap. Germline V CDR1 and CDR2: GTSNPN, SVGIG (reference sequence).

This clone was picked up one time. This sequence joins TRBV18 and TRBJ2-7, with D possibly matching TRBD1 (6 bases). The germline gives CDR1 KGHSH, CDR2 LQKENI. The V gene lost 0 bases and the J gene lost 6 bases, with 15 bases spanning the gap. This CDR3 spans 15 amino acids. CDR3 region: CASSPPGAGFREQYF. The CDR3 region has the DNA TGTGCCAGCTCACCACCGGGGGCAGGGTTTCGCGAGCAGTACTTC.

The CDR3 nucleotides read TGTGCCAGCTCACCTTTGGACAGGGGGAACTATGGCTACACCTTC. It codes for CASSPLDRGNYGYTF. V gene TRBV18 combines with J gene TRBJ1-2, with 10 bases that match TRBD1. Per germline, CDR1 KGHSH and CDR2 LQKENI. The junction had 3 bases not matched to a gene; V was cut back by 3 bases and J by 2 bases. The CDR3 has 15 residues.

This clone is termed medium-sized. The chain couples TRBV23-1 to TRBJ2-7; 7 positions match TRBD2. TRBV23-1 is noted as an ORF with a role that remains uncertain. J was trimmed by 6 bases and V by 6 bases; bases with no gene match: 8. This CDR3 region has 13 residues. The CDR3 spells CASSLGKRGEQYF. The DNA of the CDR3 is TGCGCCAGCAGCCTGGGTAAGCGGGGCGAGCAGTACTTC.

This clone has only a few counts. The rearrangement uses TRBV6-8 and TRBJ1-5, with D possibly TRBD1 on 5 matching bases. The germline V gene encodes CDR1 MNHGY and CDR2 SAAAGT. This CDR3 spans 14 amino acids. Trimming pared 5 bases from V and 4 bases from J, leaving 12 bases between. CDR3 bases: TGTGCCAGCAGTGGGGGGTTAAGTAATCAGCCCCAGCATTTT. Translated: CASSGGLSNQPQHF.